The rows below give T cell receptor beta chains drawn from one sample of a study of blood T cell repertoires in COVID-19. TCRdb's copy holds only in-frame clones and misses some; the assay was immunoSEQ multiplex PCR. The table records fewer than 150,000 clones, around 87% of them present only once. The sequencing input was peripheral blood. The source is a human donor in a cohort sampled during active COVID-19. Each CDR3 is given with its conserved first and last residue. A D gene is named only where the DNA matches it firmly. Clone size, where shown, is once, few, many, or a class for clones that have expanded.

clone size	D gene	V gene	J gene	CDR3 protein	CDR3 DNA
few	TRBD2	TRBV27	TRBJ2-1	CASSLGLAETNEQFF	TGTGCCAGCAGTTTGGGACTAGCGGAGACCAATGAGCAGTTCTTC
-	TRBD2	TRBV14	TRBJ2-1	CASRLAGVGNEQFF	TGTGCCAGCCGACTAGCGGGAGTAGGAAATGAGCAGTTCTTC
-	-	TRBV10-1	TRBJ1-1	CATTVGGRGKTEAFF	TGCGCCACCACCGTTGGGGGCAGGGGAAAGACTGAAGCTTTCTTT
-	-	TRBV28	TRBJ2-1	CASGRAVEQFF	TGTGCCAGCGGGCGGGCAGTTGAGCAGTTCTTC
-	TRBD1	TRBV28	TRBJ1-1	CATTSPRQGAREAFF	TGTGCCACCACCTCCCCCCGACAGGGGGCGCGAGAAGCTTTCTTT
few	-	TRBV2	TRBJ1-2	CASSEAHQVRGYGYTF	TGTGCCAGCAGTGAAGCGCACCAGGTCCGGGGCTATGGCTACACCTTC
-	-	TRBV2	TRBJ2-7	CASSPDRSYEQYF	TGTGCCAGCAGCCCGGACAGATCCTACGAGCAGTACTTC
-	-	TRBV1	TRBJ2-1	CTSSQVEEDGGENEQFF	TGCACCAGCAGCCAAGTGGAGGAGGACGGGGGGGAGAATGAGCAGTTCTTC
once	-	TRBV5-4	TRBJ2-5	CASSPVGGETQYF	TGTGCCAGCAGCCCTGTGGGGGGAGAGACCCAGTACTTC
-	TRBD2	TRBV4-1	TRBJ2-7	CASSQDLTSGKYREQYF	TGCGCCAGCAGCCAAGATCTGACTAGCGGGAAGTATCGCGAGCAGTACTTC
-	TRBD2	TRBV2	TRBJ2-3	CASRGLAGRTDTQYF	TGTGCCAGCAGGGGACTAGCGGGAAGGACAGATACGCAGTATTTT
-	TRBD2	TRBV4-1	TRBJ2-7	CASSQESGIRSEQYF	TGCGCCAGCAGCCAAGAGAGCGGGATAAGGTCCGAGCAGTACTTC